This T cell receptor beta chain was captured in a study of tumor-infiltrating lymphocytes in primary liver carcinoma. Across the study: Primary liver carcinomas in the patients were surgically resected. The study enrolled male and female patients aged 30 to 69 years.

Whole-study results and caveats: The study used bulk unsorted samples and so did not compare CD4+ and CD8+ repertoires.

Blood RNA came from unsorted whole blood; germline DNA was also extracted. No treatment had been given to the patients, who were chronically infected with HBV. A primer matching the constant region was used to make TCR beta cDNA from approximately 500 ng of total RNA. ARM-PCR was slightly modified, and three nested multiplex PCR rounds with it gave rise to the TCR beta libraries. TRBV1-TRBV30 forward primers paired with a C-beta reverse primer were used in the first two PCR rounds, which ran roughly 11 cycles each. TCRdb reprocessed the multiplex PCR reads with MiXCR, giving one entry per CDR3 protein. The data hold 300,000 to 350,000 distinct CDR3 sequences, with approximately 65% observed a single time. This CDR3 has 15 residues. The V gene's germline CDR1 is SGHRS and CDR2 YFSETQ. In the case of this clonotype: Its antigen is still unknown. A much larger clone differs by one base, so this may be a read error.

The rearrangement uses TRBV5-1 and TRBJ2-1; 10 bases fit TRBD1. This TCR came from a middle-aged man with primary liver carcinoma and hepatitis B virus infection. What was sequenced was peripheral blood. CDR3 sequence reads: CTSSLEDRGWNEQFF. The CDR3 bases are TGCACCAGCAGCTTGGAGGACAGGGGGTGGAATGAGCAGTTCTTC. The full variable domain, completed using reference TRBV5-1 and TRBJ2-1, is KAGVTQTPRYLIKTRGQQVTLSCSPISGHRSVSWYQQTPGQGLQFLFEYFSETQRNKGNFPGRFSGRQFSNSRSEMNVSTLELGDSALYLCTSSLEDRGWNEQFFGPGTRLTVL.